Sequencing of this TCR beta chain was carried out in a study of blood T cell repertoires in COVID-19. Overall study: T cells, B-cell-depleted T cells, or PBMCs supplied cDNA or gDNA.

Trimming removed 0 bases at V and 5 bases at J, with 16 bases between. The CDR3 is made up of 17 amino acids. Germline loops: CDR1 LGHNA, CDR2 YNFKEQ. Original processing notes: How many nucleated cells were present was estimated from reference gene primer amplification. Only in-frame clones appear in the TCRdb table, and some are missing; sequencing was by immunoSEQ multiplex PCR. V and J calls and clone size are as listed in that table; D and trimming were resolved from the DNA. This sample has 150,000 to 200,000 clones; about 88% occur once, and the top ten carry almost 1%. The clonotype originates from a man younger than 35 with acute or convalescent COVID-19. Material: peripheral blood. The chain uses TRBV4-2 and TRBJ2-2, with a tentative D call TRBD1 (5 bases). CDR3 sequence (DNA): TGTGCCAGCAGCCAAGAGGCCCAGGGATGGTTTACCGGGGAGCTGTTTTTT. It translates to CASSQEAQGWFTGELFF.